The rows below give T cell receptor beta chains drawn from one sample of a study of blood T cell repertoires in COVID-19. Profiling relied on immunoSEQ multiplex PCR, and the TCRdb table lists in-frame clones only, not all of them. The sample has around 190,000 clones; 80% to 90% are singletons. Material: PBMCs or T cells enriched from blood (not recorded which). These receptors came from a woman aged 18-35 years who had recovered from COVID-19. The CDR3 runs from the conserved cysteine through the conserved F or W. The order of the fields is V gene, clone size, J gene, D gene, CDR3 length, CDR3 protein, CDR3 DNA. A D gene is named only where the DNA matches it firmly. A clone size is listed for some rows: how often the clone was seen (once, few, many), or a class if it is expanded.

TRBV6-6,.,TRBJ2-3,.,13,CASILQNTDTQYF,TGTGCCAGCATTTTGCAGAACACAGATACGCAGTATTTT
TRBV5-4,.,TRBJ2-1,TRBD1,15,CASSRTGSSYNEQFF,TGTGCCAGCAGTCGGACAGGAAGCTCCTACAATGAGCAGTTCTTC
TRBV28,.,TRBJ1-5,TRBD1,15,CASSPTGGRWQPQHF,TGTGCCAGCAGCCCGACAGGGGGTAGATGGCAGCCCCAGCATTTT
TRBV27,.,TRBJ2-3,.,15,CASSSLPTGGDTQYF,TGTGCCAGCAGTTCCCTCCCGACTGGCGGCGATACGCAGTATTTT
TRBV9,.,TRBJ2-1,TRBD1,15,CASSPGQGVDNEQFF,TGTGCCAGCAGTCCCGGACAGGGGGTTGACAATGAGCAGTTCTTC
TRBV19,.,TRBJ2-1,TRBD2,18,CASSMRGLAALGYNEQFF,TGTGCCAGTAGTATGAGGGGACTAGCAGCATTGGGGTACAATGAGCAGTTCTTC
TRBV6-5,.,TRBJ2-1,.,13,CASQYSSYNEQFF,TGTGCCAGCCAGTACAGTTCCTACAATGAGCAGTTCTTC
TRBV5-6,.,TRBJ1-1,.,13,CASTLHPNTEAFF,TGTGCCAGTACATTACACCCGAACACTGAAGCTTTCTTT
TRBV12-5,.,TRBJ2-5,.,16,CASGLVLRGEAETQYF,TGTGCTAGTGGTTTGGTACTGAGAGGGGAGGCGGAGACCCAGTACTTC
TRBV2,.,TRBJ1-1,.,14,CASSFQGSGTEAFF,TGTGCCAGCAGTTTCCAGGGATCTGGGACTGAAGCTTTCTTT
TRBV7-8,.,TRBJ1-3,.,14,CASSHGSSGNTIYF,TGTGCCAGCAGCCACGGGAGCTCTGGAAACACCATATATTTT
TRBV10-3,.,TRBJ1-4,.,13,CAISEVPNEKLFF,TGTGCCATCAGTGAGGTCCCGAATGAAAAACTGTTTTTT
TRBV2,.,TRBJ2-2,.,14,CASNRGGNTGELFF,TGTGCCAGCAATAGGGGAGGGAACACCGGGGAGCTGTTTTTT
TRBV12-3/TRBV12-4,.,TRBJ1-5,.,13,CASSLGGGQPQHF,TGTGCCAGCAGTTTAGGGGGAGGCCAGCCCCAGCATTTT
TRBV23-1,few,TRBJ2-4,TRBD1,15,CASSQTGVAKNIQYF,TGCGCCAGCAGTCAGACAGGGGTAGCCAAAAACATTCAGTACTTC
TRBV30,.,TRBJ1-3,.,12,CAWANSGNTIYF,TGTGCCTGGGCCAACTCTGGAAACACCATATATTTT
TRBV27,once,TRBJ2-1,.,14,CASSFYGSHNEQFF,TGTGCCAGCAGTTTTTACGGGAGCCACAATGAGCAGTTCTTC
TRBV5-1,.,TRBJ2-6,.,18,CASSPYPVVQAGANVLTF,TGCGCCAGCAGCCCCTACCCCGTAGTCCAGGCTGGGGCCAACGTCCTGACTTTC
TRBV5-1,.,TRBJ2-1,.,14,CASSRGGDYNEQFF,TGCGCCAGCAGCCGAGGGGGGGACTACAATGAGCAGTTCTTC
TRBV9,.,TRBJ1-1,TRBD1,15,CASSVVGQGAPEAFF,TGTGCCAGCAGCGTAGTCGGTCAGGGGGCACCTGAAGCTTTCTTT
TRBV5-1,.,TRBJ2-1,TRBD2,16,CASSLLTSGSPNEQFF,TGCGCCAGCAGCTTACTAACTAGCGGGAGTCCCAATGAGCAGTTCTTC
TRBV7-8,.,TRBJ2-7,.,16,CASSLGSRAGNYEQYF,TGTGCCAGCAGCTTAGGGTCGAGGGCGGGGAACTACGAGCAGTACTTC